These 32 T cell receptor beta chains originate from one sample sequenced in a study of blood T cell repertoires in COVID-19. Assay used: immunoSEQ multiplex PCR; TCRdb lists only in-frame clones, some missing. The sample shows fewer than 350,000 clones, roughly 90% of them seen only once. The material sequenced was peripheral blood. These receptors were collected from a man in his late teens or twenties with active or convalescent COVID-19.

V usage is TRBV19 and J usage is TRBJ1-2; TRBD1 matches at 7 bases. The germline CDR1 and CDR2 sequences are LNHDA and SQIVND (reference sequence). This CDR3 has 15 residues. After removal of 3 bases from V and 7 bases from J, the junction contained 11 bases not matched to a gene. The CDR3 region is CASSMGAGGHGGYTF. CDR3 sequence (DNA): TGTGCCAGTAGTATGGGGGCAGGGGGGCATGGTGGCTACACCTTC.

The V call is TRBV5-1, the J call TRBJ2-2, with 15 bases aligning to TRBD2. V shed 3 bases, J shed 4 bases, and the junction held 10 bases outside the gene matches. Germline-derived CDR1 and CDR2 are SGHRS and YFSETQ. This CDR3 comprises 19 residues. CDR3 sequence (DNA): TGCGCCAGCAGCTCGCTAGGACTAGCGGGGGGGCCGAGCACCGGGGAGCTGTTTTTT. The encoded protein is CASSSLGLAGGPSTGELFF.

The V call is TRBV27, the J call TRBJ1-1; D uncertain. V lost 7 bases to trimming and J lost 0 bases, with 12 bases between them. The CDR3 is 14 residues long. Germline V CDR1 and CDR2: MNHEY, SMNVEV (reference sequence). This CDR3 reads CASNYRAMNTEAFF. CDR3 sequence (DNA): TGTGCCAGCAATTACAGAGCTATGAACACTGAAGCTTTCTTT.

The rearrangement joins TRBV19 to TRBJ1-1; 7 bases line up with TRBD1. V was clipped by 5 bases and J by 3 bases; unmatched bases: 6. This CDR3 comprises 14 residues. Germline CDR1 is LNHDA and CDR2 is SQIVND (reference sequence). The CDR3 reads CASSGGGEYTEAFF. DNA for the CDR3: TGTGCCAGTAGTGGAGGGGGCGAATACACTGAAGCTTTCTTT.

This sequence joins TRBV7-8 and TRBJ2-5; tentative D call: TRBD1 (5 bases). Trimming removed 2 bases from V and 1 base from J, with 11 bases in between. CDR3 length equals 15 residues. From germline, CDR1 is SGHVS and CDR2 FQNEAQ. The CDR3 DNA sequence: TGTGCCAGCAGCTTACGACAGTTGGGCCAAGAGACCCAGTACTTC. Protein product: CASSLRQLGQETQYF.

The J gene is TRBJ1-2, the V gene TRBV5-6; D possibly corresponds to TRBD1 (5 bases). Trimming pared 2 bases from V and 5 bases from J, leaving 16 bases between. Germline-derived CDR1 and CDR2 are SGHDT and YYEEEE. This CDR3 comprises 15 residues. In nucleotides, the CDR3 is TGTGCCAGCAGCTTCGATCCGACAGCCCAATATGGCTACACCTTC. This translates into CASSFDPTAQYGYTF.

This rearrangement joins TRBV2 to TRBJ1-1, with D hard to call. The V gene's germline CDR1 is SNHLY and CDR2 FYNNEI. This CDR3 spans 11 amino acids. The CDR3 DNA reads TGTGGGTCGCAGGATGGAACTGAAGCTTTCTTT. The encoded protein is CGSQDGTEAFF.

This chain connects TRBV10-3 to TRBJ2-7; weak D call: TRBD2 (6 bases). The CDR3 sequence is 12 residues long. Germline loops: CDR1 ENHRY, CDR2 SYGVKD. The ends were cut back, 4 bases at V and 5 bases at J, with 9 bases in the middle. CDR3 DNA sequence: TGTGCCATCAGTGGCGGGGCCAACGAGCAGTACTTC. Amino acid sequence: CAISGGANEQYF.

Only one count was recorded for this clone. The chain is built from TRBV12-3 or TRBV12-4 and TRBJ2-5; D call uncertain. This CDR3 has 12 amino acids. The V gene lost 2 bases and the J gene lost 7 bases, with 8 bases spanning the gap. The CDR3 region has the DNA TGTGCCAGCAGTTTAACCCACGGGACCCAGTACTTC. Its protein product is CASSLTHGTQYF.

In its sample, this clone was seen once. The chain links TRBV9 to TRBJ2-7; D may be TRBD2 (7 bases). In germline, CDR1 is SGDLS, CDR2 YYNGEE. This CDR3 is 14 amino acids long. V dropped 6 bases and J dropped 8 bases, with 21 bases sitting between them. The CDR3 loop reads CASNGGLRYGQQYF. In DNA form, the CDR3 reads TGTGCCAGCAACGGGGGGCTTCGCTACGGGCAGCAGTACTTC.

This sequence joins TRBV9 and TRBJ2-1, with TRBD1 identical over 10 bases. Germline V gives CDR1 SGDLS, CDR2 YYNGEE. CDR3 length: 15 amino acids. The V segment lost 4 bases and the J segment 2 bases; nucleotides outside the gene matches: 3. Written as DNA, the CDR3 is TGTGCCAGCAGCTTCGACAGGGGGCCCTACAATGAGCAGTTCTTC. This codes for CASSFDRGPYNEQFF.

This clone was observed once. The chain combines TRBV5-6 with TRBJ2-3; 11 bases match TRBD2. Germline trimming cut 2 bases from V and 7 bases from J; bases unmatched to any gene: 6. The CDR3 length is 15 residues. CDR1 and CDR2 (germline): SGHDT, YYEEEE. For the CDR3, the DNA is TGTGCCAGCAGCTTCGGTAGCGGGGGGGCGTATACGCAGTATTTT. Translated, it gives CASSFGSGGAYTQYF.

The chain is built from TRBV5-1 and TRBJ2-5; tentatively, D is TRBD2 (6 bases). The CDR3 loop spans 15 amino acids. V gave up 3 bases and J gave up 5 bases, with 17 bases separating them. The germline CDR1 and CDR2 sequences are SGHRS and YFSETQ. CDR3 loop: CASSSLGDGGETQYF. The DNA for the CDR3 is TGCGCCAGCAGCTCTCTGGGAGATGGGGGGGAGACCCAGTACTTC.

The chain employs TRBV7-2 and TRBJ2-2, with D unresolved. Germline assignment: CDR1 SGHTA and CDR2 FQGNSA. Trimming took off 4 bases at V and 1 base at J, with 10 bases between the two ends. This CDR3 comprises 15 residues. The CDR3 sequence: CASSSIGGNTGELFF. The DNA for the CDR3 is TGTGCCAGCAGCTCCATAGGCGGGAACACCGGGGAGCTGTTTTTT. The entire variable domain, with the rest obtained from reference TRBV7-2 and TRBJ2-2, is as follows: GAGVSQSPSNKVTEKGKDVELRCDPISGHTALYWYRQSLGQGLEFLIYFQGNSAPDKSGLPSDRFSAERTGGSVSTLTIQRTQQEDSAVYLCASSSIGGNTGELFFGEGSRLTVL.

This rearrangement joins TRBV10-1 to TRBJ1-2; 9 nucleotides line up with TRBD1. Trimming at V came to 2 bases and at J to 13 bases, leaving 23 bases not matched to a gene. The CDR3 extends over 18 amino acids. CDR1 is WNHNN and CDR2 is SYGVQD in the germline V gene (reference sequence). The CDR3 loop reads CASSEKLGTGRVQEYGTF. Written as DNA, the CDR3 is TGCGCCAGCAGTGAGAAGCTTGGGACAGGGAGGGTCCAGGAATACGGCACCTTC.

The CDR3 loop is CASSKALAGNSYEQYF. The CDR3 DNA sequence: TGTGCCAGCAGTAAAGCTCTAGCGGGGAATTCCTACGAGCAGTACTTC. The rearrangement uses TRBV27 and TRBJ2-7; the match to TRBD2 covers 9 bases. CDR1 and CDR2 from the germline V gene are MNHEY and SMNVEV (reference sequence). V dropped 5 bases and J dropped 1; count of bases not matched to a gene: 9. The CDR3 is 16 amino acids.

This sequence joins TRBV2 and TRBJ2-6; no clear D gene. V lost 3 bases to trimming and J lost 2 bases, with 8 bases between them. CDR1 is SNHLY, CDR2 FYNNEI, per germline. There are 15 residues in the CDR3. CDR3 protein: CASSEFGPGANVLTF. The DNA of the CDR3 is TGTGCCAGCAGTGAGTTTGGGCCTGGGGCCAACGTCCTGACTTTC.

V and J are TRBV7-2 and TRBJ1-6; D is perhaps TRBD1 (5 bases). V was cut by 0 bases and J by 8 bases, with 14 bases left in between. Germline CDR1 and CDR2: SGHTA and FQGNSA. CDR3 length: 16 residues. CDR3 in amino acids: CASSLAAGRRHSPLHF. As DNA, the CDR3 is TGTGCCAGCAGCTTAGCGGCAGGGCGAAGGCATTCACCCCTCCACTTT.

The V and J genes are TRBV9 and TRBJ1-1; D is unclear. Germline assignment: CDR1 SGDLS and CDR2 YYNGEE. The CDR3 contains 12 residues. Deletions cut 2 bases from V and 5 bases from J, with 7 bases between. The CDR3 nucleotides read TGTGCCAGCAGCGTCTCGGGGACTGAAGCTTTCTTT. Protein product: CASSVSGTEAFF. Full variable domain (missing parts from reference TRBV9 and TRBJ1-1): DSGVTQTPKHLITATGQRVTLRCSPRSGDLSVYWYQQSLDQGLQFLIQYYNGEERAKGNILERFSAQQFPDLHSELNLSSLELGDSALYFCASSVSGTEAFFGQGTRLTVV.

The CDR3 here is CASSSLTGDSPLHF. CDR3 DNA: TGTGCCAGCAGCTCCCTGACAGGGGATTCACCCCTCCACTTT. The chain employs TRBV5-4 and TRBJ1-6; 8 nucleotides agree with TRBD1. V trimming: 3 bases; J trimming: 8 bases; junction bases outside the gene matches: 4. The germline CDR1 and CDR2 sequences are SGHNT and YYREEE (reference sequence). This CDR3 has 14 amino acids. The full variable domain, with the rest looked up from reference TRBV5-4 and TRBJ1-6, is ETGVTQSPTHLIKTRGQQVTLRCSSQSGHNTVSWYQQALGQGPQFIFQYYREEENGRGNFPPRFSGLQFPNYSSELNVNALELDDSALYLCASSSLTGDSPLHFGNGTRLTVT.

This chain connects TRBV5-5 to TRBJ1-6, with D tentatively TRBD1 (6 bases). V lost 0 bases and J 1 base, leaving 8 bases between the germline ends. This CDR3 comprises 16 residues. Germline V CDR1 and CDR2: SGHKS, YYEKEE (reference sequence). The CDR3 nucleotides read TGTGCCAGCAGCTTGGAGGGGGAGTCCTATAATTCACCCCTCCACTTT. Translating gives CASSLEGESYNSPLHF.

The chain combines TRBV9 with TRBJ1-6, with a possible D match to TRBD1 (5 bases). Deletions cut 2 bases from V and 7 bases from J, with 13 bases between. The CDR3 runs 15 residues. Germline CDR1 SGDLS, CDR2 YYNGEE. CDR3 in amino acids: CASSVSGDGNSPLHF. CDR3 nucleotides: TGTGCCAGCAGCGTCTCGGGGGATGGAAATTCACCCCTCCACTTT.

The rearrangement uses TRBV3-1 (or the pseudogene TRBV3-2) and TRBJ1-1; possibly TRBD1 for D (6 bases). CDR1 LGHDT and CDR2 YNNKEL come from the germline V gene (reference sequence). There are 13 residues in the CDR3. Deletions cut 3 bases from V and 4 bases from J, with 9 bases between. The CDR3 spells CASSQGAITEAFF. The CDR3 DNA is TGTGCCAGCAGCCAGGGGGCGATCACTGAAGCTTTCTTT.

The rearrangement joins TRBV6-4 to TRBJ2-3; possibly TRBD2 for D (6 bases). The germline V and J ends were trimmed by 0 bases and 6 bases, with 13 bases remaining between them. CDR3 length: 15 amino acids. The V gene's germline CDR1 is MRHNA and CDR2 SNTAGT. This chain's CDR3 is CASSDSAGSGDTQYF. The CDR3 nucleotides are TGTGCCAGCAGTGACTCGGCGGGGTCCGGGGATACGCAGTATTTT.

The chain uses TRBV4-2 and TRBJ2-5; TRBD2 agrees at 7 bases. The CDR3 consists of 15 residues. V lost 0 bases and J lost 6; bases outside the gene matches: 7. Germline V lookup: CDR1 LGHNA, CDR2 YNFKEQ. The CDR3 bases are TGTGCCAGCAGCCAAGATTTGGGGGGGGGACAGACCCAGTACTTC. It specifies CASSQDLGGGQTQYF.

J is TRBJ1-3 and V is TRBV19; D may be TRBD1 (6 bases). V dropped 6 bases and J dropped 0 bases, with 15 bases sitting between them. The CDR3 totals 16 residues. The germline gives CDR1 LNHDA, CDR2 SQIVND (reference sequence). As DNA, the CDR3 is TGTGCCAGTAGGAGCCCCGGGACAAACTCTGGAAACACCATATATTTT. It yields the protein CASRSPGTNSGNTIYF.

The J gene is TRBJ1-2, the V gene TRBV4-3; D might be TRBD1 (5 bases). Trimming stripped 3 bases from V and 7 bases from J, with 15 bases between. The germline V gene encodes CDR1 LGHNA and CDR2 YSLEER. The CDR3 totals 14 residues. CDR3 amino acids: CASSQTQGTGGYTF. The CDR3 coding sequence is TGCGCCAGCAGCCAGACTCAGGGTACTGGTGGCTACACCTTC.

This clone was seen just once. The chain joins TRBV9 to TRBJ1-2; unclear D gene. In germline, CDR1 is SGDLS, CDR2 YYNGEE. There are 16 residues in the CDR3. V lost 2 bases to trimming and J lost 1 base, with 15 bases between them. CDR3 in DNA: TGTGCCAGCAGCGTTAACCAGGTCGGGAGTAACTATGGCTACACCTTC. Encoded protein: CASSVNQVGSNYGYTF.

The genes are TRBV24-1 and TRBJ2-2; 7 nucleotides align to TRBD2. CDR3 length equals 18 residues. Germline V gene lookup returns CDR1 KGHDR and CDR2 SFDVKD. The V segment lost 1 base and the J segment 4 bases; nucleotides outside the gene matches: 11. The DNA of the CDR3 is TGTGCCACCAGTGATTTCGCCTTTAGACTAGCAGTCACCGGGGAGCTGTTTTTT. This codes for CATSDFAFRLAVTGELFF.

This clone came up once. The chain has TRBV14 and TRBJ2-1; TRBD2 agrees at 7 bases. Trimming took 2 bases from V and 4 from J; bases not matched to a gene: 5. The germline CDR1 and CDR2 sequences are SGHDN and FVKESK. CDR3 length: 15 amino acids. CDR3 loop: CASSQTGGGYNEQFF. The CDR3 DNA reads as TGTGCCAGCAGCCAAACGGGGGGTGGATACAATGAGCAGTTCTTC. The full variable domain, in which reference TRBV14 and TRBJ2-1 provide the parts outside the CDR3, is EAGVTQFPSHSVIEKGQTVTLRCDPISGHDNLYWYRRVMGKEIKFLLHFVKESKQDESGMPNNRFLAERTGGTYSTLKVQPAELEDSGVYFCASSQTGGGYNEQFFGPGTRLTVL.

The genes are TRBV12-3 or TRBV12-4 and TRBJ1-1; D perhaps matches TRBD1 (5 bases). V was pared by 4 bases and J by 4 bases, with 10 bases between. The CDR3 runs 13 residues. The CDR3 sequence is CASSWGSSTEAFF. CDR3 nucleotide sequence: TGTGCCAGCAGTTGGGGCAGCTCCACTGAAGCTTTCTTT.

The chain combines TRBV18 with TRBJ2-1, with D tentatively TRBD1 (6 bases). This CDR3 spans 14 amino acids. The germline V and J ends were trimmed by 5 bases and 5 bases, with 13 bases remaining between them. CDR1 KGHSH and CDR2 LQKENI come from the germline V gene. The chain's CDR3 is CASSTTGLHNEQFF. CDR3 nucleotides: TGTGCCAGCTCAACTACAGGGTTACACAATGAGCAGTTCTTC.